Listed below are T cell receptor beta chains from one sample, sequenced in a study of T cells after yellow fever vaccination. TCRdb reprocessed the 5' RACE reads with MiXCR, giving one entry per CDR3 protein. The sample records 200,000 to 300,000 distinct CDR3 sequences, about 7% being singletons. The source material was CD4+ T cells sorted from PBMCs, sampled on the day of the yellow fever booster vaccination. The source of these receptors is a man aged 30-40 years who received the YFV17D yellow fever vaccine. CDR3s include the opening cysteine and the closing phenylalanine or tryptophan. D genes are given only for firm matches. Clone size is not always given. Where it is, it says once, few, many or a class for expanded clones.

TRBJ2-2 | many | TRBV7-2 | TRBD2 | CASSSQAGDTGELFF | TGTGCCAGCAGCTCGCAAGCGGGAGACACCGGGGAGCTGTTTTTT
TRBJ2-7 | few | TRBV6-5 | TRBD2 | CASSYLAGEAYEQYF | TGTGCCAGCAGTTACCTCGCGGGAGAAGCCTACGAGCAGTACTTC
TRBJ2-5 | many | TRBV9 | - | CASSPGVQGTQYF | TGTGCCAGCAGCCCGGGCGTGCAGGGGACCCAGTACTTC
TRBJ2-5 | - | TRBV4-2 | TRBD1 | CASSQEKTGVNQYF | TGTGCCAGCAGCCAAGAGAAGACAGGGGTTAACCAGTACTTC
TRBJ1-1 | many | TRBV29-1 | TRBD1 | CSVAFRTGATEAFF | TGCAGCGTAGCCTTTCGGACAGGGGCCACTGAAGCTTTCTTT
TRBJ1-2 | many | TRBV3-1 | - | CASSQANYGYTF | TGTGCCAGCAGCCAAGCCAACTATGGCTACACCTTC
TRBJ2-1 | few | TRBV6-5 | TRBD2 | CASRSTSGRALINNEQFF | TGTGCCAGCAGGTCGACTAGCGGGAGGGCCTTAATCAACAATGAGCAGTTCTTC
TRBJ2-2 | many | TRBV11-3 | TRBD2 | CASRSGGTGELFF | TGTGCCAGCAGATCGGGGGGCACCGGGGAGCTGTTTTTT
TRBJ2-1 | many | TRBV5-1 | - | CASSLGVHPNEQFF | TGCGCCAGCAGCTTGGGGGTTCACCCCAATGAGCAGTTCTTC
TRBJ2-7 | - | TRBV6-2/TRBV6-3 | - | CASRDSGNEQYF | TGTGCCAGCAGGGACAGTGGTAACGAGCAGTACTTC
TRBJ2-7 | few | TRBV5-1 | - | CASSLAVGHLYEQYF | TGCGCCAGCAGCTTGGCCGTTGGACACCTCTACGAGCAGTACTTC
TRBJ1-5 | - | TRBV6-5 | - | CASSYSYGGGQPQHF | TGTGCCAGCAGTTACTCATACGGCGGGGGGCAGCCCCAGCATTTT
TRBJ2-1 | - | TRBV20-1 | - | CRVPGRSYNEQFF | TGCAGGGTCCCGGGACGATCCTACAATGAGCAGTTCTTC
TRBJ2-2 | few | TRBV5-1 | - | CATSIVGELFF | TGCGCCACTTCGATCGTCGGGGAGCTGTTTTTT
TRBJ2-2 | many | TRBV24-1 | - | CATSYGGANTGELFF | TGTGCCACCAGTTACGGCGGGGCTAACACCGGGGAGCTGTTTTTT
TRBJ2-3 | - | TRBV20-1 | TRBD2 | CSATRLARRVDTQYF | TGCAGTGCTACCCGACTAGCCCGGAGGGTTGATACGCAGTATTTT
TRBJ1-1 | few | TRBV3-1 | - | CATQFNSEAFF | TGTGCCACCCAGTTTAACTCTGAAGCTTTCTTT
TRBJ1-1 | - | TRBV6-1 | - | CASSSRNTEAFF | TGTGCCAGCAGTAGTAGGAACACTGAAGCTTTCTTT
TRBJ2-1 | few | TRBV19 | - | CASSISGGVHNEQFF | TGTGCCAGTAGTATTTCCGGGGGCGTTCACAATGAGCAGTTCTTC
TRBJ2-3 | many | TRBV5-1 | TRBD2 | CASSWGAGVTDTQYF | TGCGCCAGCAGCTGGGGAGCGGGAGTCACAGATACGCAGTATTTT
TRBJ2-2 | many | TRBV6-2/TRBV6-3 | TRBD2 | CASSYEAGRTGELFF | TGTGCCAGCAGTTACGAAGCGGGGCGCACCGGGGAGCTGTTTTTT
TRBJ1-4 | many | TRBV18 | TRBD1 | CASSPQGAVEKLFF | TGTGCCAGCTCACCACAGGGGGCAGTTGAAAAACTGTTTTTT